A single sample is the source of the 2 T cell receptor beta chains below, sequenced in a study of tumor and adjacent non-tumor tissue in lung cancer. The library came from three nested PCR rounds adapted from ARM-PCR protocols. TCRdb used MiXCR to reprocess the multiplex PCR reads, holding one entry per CDR3 protein. Among over 100,000 distinct CDR3 sequences listed, over 55% were seen once. No cell sorting was done before RNA was extracted from the tissue. More than 3 cm separated this lung sample from the edge of the tumor. Material: distant non-tumor lung tissue. The receptors originated from a man in his sixties with non-small cell lung cancer.

In regard to this clonotype: The germline gene is not matched at one end of the junction; a read error may be the cause. The rearrangement joins TRBV11-1 to TRBJ2-1; a weak D match, TRBD2 (6 bases). The CDR3 has 18 residues. Germline assignment: CDR1 SGHAT and CDR2 FQDESV (reference sequence). This CDR3 reads CTSSSVHGSGLEVNEQLF. The CDR3 nucleotides are TGTACCAGCAGCTCAGTCCACGGTAGCGGCCTTGAAGTAAATGAGCAGTTATTC.

The V and J genes are TRBV9 and TRBJ1-3; unclear D gene. Germline V gene lookup returns CDR1 SGDLS and CDR2 YYNGEE. CDR3 length: 14 amino acids. With 2 bases removed from V and 0 bases from J, the gap between germline ends came to 6 bases. The CDR3 region is CASSVTDSGNTIYF. CDR3 sequence (DNA): TGTGCCAGCAGCGTCACAGACTCTGGAAACACCATATATTTT.